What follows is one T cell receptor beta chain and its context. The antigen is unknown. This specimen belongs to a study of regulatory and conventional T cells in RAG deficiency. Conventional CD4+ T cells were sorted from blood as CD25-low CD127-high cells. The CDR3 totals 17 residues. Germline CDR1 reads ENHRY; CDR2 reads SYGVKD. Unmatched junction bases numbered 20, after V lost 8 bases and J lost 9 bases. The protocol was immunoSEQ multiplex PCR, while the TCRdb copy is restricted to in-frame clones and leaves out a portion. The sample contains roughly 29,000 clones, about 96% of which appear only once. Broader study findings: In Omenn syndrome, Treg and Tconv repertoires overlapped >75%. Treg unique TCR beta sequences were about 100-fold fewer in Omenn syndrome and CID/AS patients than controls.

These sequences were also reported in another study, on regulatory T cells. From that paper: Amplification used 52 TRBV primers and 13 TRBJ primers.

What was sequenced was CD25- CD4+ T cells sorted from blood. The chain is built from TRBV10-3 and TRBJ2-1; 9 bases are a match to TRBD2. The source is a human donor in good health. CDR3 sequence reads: CAIWKGLGRGGRSEQFF. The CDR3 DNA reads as TGTGCCATCTGGAAGGGCCTCGGGCGGGGGGGCCGGTCTGAGCAGTTCTTC.